The subject of this entry is one TCR beta chain. The CDR3 runs to 16 residues. After removal of 3 bases from V and 9 bases from J, the junction contained 8 bases not matched to a gene. Per germline, CDR1 SGHRS and CDR2 YFSETQ. The table came from immunoSEQ multiplex PCR; TCRdb's copy has only in-frame clones and leaves some out. The table includes roughly 100,000 clones, roughly nine tenths detected once. The data derive from a study of T cell responses to AZD1222 COVID-19 vaccine. The rearrangement links TRBV5-1 to TRBJ2-1; TRBD2 aligns across 14 bases. The specimen comprised peripheral blood, sampled on day 0 of AZD1222 vaccination. This clonotype was sampled from an adult in good health. The CDR3 DNA follows: TGCGCCAGCAGCTCCTCTGGACTAGCGGGAGGAGGTGAGCAGTTCTTC. Translation gives CASSSSGLAGGGEQFF.